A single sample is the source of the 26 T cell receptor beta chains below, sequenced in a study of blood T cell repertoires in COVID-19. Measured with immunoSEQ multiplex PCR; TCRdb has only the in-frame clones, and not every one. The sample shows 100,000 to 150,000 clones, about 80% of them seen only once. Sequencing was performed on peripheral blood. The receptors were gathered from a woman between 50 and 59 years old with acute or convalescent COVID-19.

The CDR3, as DNA: TGTGCCTGGAGCCCCCGGGACAGGCACACTGAAGCTTTCTTT. Translated: CAWSPRDRHTEAFF. The chain joins TRBV30 to TRBJ1-1; the match to TRBD1 covers 8 bases. With 3 bases clipped from V and 3 bases from J, the junction kept 6 bases outside the gene matches. This CDR3 has 14 residues. In germline, CDR1 is GTSNPN, CDR2 SVGIG (reference sequence).

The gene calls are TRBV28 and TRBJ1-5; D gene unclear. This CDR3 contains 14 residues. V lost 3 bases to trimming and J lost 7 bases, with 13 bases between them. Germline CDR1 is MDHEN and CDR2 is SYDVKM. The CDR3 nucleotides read TGTGCCAGCAGTTTCGTCTTCCGGGGACAGCCCCAGCATTTT. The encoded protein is CASSFVFRGQPQHF.

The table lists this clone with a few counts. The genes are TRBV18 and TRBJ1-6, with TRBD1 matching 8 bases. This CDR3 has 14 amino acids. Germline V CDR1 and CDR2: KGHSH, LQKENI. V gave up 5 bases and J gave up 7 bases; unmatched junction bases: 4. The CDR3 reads CASSSGQGNSPLHF. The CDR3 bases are TGTGCCAGCTCATCCGGACAGGGCAATTCACCCCTCCACTTT.

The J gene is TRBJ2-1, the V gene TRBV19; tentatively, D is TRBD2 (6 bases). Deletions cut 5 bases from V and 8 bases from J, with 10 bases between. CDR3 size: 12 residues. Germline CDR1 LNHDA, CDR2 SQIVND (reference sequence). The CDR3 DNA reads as TGTGCCAGTAGTCGGCGGGATTATGAGCAGTTCTTC. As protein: CASSRRDYEQFF.

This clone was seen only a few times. DNA for the CDR3: TGTGCCAGTAGTCCAAGGACAGGGGACTACGAGCAGTACTTC. It codes for CASSPRTGDYEQYF. The gene calls are TRBV19 and TRBJ2-7; 9 nucleotides line up with TRBD1. The trim removed 5 bases at V and 3 bases at J, leaving 5 bases unmatched. Germline CDR1 reads LNHDA; CDR2 reads SQIVND (reference sequence). CDR3 size: 14 residues.

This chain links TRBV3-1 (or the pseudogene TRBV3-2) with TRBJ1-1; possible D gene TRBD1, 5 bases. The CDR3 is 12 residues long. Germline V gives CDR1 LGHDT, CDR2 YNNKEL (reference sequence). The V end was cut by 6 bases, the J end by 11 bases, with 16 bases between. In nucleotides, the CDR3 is TGTGCCAGCAGATCGGGCGACAGCTGGGCTTTCTTT. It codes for CASRSGDSWAFF.

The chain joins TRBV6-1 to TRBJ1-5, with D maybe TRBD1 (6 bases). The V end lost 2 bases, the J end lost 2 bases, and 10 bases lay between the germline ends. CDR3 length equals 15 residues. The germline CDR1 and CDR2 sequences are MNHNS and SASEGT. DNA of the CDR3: TGTGCCAGCAGTGAATATGGGACACGCAATCAGCCCCAGCATTTT. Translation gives CASSEYGTRNQPQHF.

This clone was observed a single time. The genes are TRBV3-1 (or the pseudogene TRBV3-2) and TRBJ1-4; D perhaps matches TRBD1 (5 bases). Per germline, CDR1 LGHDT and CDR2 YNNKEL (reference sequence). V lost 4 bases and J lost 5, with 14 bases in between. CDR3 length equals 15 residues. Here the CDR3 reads CASSRGVEGNEKLFF. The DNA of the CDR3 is TGTGCCAGCAGCCGCGGAGTGGAGGGGAATGAAAAACTGTTTTTT.

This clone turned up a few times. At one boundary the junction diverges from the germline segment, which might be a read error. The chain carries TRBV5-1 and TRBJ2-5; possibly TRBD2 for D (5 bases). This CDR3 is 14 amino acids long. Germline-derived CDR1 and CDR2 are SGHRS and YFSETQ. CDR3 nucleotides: TGCGCCAGCAGTTTGGGTGTGGGAGTGGAGACCCAGTACTTC. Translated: CASSLGVGVETQYF. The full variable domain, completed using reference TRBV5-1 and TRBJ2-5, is KAGVTQTPRYLIKTRGQQVTLSCSPISGHRSVSWYQQTPGQGLQFLFEYFSETQRNKGNFPGRFSGRQFSNSRSEMNVSTLELGDSALYLCASSLGVGVETQYFGPGTRLLVL.

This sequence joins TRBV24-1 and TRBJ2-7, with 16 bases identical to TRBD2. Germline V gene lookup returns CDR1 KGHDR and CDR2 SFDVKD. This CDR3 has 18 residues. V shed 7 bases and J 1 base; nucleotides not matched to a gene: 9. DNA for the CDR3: TGTGCCACCAGGATAGGGACTAGCGGGAGGGATCATTCCTACGAGCAGTACTTC. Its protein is CATRIGTSGRDHSYEQYF.

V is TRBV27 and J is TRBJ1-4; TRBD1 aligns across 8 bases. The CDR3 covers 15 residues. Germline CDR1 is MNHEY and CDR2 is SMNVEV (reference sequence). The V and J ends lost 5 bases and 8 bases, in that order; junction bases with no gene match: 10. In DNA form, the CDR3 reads TGTGCCAGCAGTCTCTTTACAGGGGGGAGGGAAAAACTGTTTTTT. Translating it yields CASSLFTGGREKLFF.

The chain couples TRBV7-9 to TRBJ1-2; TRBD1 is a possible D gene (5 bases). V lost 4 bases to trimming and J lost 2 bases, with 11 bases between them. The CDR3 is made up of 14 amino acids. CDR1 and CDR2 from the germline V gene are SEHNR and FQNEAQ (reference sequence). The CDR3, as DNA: TGTGCCAGCAGCTCAGTCCAGGGAAACTATGGCTACACCTTC. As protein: CASSSVQGNYGYTF.

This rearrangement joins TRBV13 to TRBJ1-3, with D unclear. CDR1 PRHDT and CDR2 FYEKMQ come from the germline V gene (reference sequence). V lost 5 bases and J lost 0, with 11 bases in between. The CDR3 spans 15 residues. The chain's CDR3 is CASSASFLSGNTIYF. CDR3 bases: TGTGCCAGCAGCGCGTCATTCCTCTCTGGAAACACCATATATTTT.

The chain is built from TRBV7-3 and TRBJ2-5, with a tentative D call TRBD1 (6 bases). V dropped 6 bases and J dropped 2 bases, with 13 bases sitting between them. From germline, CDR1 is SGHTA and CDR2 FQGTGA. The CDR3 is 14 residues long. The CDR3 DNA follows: TGTGCCAGCAGTGAGGACGGACAGCAAGAGACCCAGTACTTC. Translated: CASSEDGQQETQYF.

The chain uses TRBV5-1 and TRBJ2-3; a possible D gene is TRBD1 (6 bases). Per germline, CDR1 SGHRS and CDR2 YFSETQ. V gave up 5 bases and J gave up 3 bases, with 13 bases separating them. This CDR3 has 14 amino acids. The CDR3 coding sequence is TGCGCCAGCAGAGAAGGGGGTTTAACAGATACGCAGTATTTT. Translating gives CASREGGLTDTQYF.

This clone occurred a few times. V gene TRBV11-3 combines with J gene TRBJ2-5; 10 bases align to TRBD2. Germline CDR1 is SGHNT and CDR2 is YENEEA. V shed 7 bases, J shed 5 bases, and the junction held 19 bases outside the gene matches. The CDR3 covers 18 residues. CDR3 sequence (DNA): TGTGCCAGCACCACCGGTAGCGGGGGGTTAAGAGGAGGCGAGACCCAGTACTTC. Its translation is CASTTGSGGLRGGETQYF.

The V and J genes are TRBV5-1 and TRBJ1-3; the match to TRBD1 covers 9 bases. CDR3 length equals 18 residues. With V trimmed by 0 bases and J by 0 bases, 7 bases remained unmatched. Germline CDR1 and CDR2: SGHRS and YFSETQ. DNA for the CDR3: TGCGCCAGCAGCTTGGTAGCCACAGGGGGCGTCTCTGGAAACACCATATATTTT. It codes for CASSLVATGGVSGNTIYF.

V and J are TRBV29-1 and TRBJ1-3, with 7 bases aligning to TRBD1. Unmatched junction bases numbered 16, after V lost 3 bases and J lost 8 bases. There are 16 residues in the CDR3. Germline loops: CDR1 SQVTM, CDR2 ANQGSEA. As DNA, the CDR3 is TGCAGCGTTGAGGAAATCCAGGGGGATAAGCGGGACACCATATATTTT. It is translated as CSVEEIQGDKRDTIYF.

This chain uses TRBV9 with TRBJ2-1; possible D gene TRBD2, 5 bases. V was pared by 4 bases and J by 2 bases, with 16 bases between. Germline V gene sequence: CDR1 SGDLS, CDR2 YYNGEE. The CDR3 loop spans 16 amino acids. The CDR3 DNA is TGTGCCAGCAGCCTGAAGAGCGGACCAGCCTACAATGAGCAGTTCTTC. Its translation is CASSLKSGPAYNEQFF.

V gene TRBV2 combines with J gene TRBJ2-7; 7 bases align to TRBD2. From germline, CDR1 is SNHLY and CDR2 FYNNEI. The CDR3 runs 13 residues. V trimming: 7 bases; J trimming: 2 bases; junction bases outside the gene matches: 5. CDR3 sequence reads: CASKKRGPYEQYF. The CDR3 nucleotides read TGTGCCAGCAAAAAGCGGGGCCCCTACGAGCAGTACTTC.

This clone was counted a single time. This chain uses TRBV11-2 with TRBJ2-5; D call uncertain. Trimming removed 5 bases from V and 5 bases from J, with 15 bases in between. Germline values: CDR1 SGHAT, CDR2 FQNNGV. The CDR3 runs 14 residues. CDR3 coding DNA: TGTGCCAGCAGCCCCCACGTTCAGGTGGAGACCCAGTACTTC. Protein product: CASSPHVQVETQYF.

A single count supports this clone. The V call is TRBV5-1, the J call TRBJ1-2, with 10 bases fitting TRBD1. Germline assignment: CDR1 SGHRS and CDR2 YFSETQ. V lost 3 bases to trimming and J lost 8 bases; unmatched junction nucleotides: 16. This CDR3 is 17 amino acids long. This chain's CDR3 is CASSSGDPRDRGNGYTF. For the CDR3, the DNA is TGCGCCAGCAGCTCCGGAGACCCCCGGGACAGGGGTAACGGCTACACCTTC.

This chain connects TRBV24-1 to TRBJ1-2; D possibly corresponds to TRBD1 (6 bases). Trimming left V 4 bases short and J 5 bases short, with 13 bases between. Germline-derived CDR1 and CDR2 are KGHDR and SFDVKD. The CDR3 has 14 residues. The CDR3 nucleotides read TGTGCCACCAGTGACTCCGGACAGAGATATGGCTACACCTTC. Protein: CATSDSGQRYGYTF.

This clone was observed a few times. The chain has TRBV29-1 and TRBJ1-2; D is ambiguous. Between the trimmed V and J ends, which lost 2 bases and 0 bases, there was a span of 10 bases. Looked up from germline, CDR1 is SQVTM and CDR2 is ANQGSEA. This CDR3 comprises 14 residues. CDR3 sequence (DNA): TGCAGCGTTGAACGGAGGCAAGCTAACTATGGCTACACCTTC. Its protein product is CSVERRQANYGYTF.

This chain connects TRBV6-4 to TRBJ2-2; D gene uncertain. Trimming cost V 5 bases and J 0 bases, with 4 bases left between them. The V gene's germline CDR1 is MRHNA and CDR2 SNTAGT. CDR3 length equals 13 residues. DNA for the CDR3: TGTGCCAGCAGTCAGACGAACACCGGGGAGCTGTTTTTT. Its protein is CASSQTNTGELFF.

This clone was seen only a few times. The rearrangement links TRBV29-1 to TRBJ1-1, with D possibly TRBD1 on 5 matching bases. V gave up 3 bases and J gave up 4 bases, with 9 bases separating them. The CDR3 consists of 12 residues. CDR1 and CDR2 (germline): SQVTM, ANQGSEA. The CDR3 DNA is TGCAGCGTTGATATGGGGGGCACTGAAGCTTTCTTT. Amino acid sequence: CSVDMGGTEAFF.